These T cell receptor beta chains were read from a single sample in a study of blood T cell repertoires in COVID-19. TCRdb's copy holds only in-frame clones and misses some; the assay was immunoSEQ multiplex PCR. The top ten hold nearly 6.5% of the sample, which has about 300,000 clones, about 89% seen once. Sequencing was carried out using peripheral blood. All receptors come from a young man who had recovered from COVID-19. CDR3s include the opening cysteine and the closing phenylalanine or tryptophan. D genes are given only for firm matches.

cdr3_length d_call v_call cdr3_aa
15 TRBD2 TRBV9 CASSVASSGSYEQFF
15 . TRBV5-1 CASSSLVTSGDTQYF
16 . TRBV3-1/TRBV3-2 CASSQDTLARYNEQFF
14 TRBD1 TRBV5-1 CASSHGQGGEKLFF
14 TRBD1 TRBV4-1 CASSQDLVRQGAFF
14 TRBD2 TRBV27 CASSRPGLGETQYF
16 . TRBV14 CASSQVSSRGPYEQYF
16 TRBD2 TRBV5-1 CASSLTSGSFPGELFF
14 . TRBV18 CASSPLDTDQPQHF
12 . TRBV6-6 CASSLSNYGYTF
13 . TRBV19 CASSIPGNTEAFF
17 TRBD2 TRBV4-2 CASSQDLSGGPYNEQFF
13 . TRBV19 CASSIRDNQPQHF
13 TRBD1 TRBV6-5 CASSPGQGNTIYF
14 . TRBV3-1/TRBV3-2 CASSQDPRSFEQYF
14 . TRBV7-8 CASSPDTATGELFF
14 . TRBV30 CAWSLGGSGETQYF
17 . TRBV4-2 CASSQTRSGVTNQPQHF
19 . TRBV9 CASSGSLFPDFDEYNEQFF
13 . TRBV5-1 CASSPTRTDTQYF
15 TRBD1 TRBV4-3 CASSLGTGGTYGYTF
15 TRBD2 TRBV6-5 CASRGGGGSYNEQFF
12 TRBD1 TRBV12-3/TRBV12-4 CASSVTGGLQYF
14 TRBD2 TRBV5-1 CASMTSVNTGELFF
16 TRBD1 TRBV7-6 CASSTTGRFTAGELFF
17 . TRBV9 CASSGEPGGKNSYGYTF
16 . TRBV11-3 CASIISSRGDVDEQFF
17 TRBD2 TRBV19 CASSTYGERELYNEQFF
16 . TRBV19 CASTPIGQGGGQPQHF
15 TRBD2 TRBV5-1 CASSSGSTSTDTQYF
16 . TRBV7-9 CASSAQQEGKIHEQYF
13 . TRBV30 CAWSASGTDTQYF